This T cell receptor (beta chain) was identified in a study of technical replicates of blood from a handful of donors. CDR1 and CDR2 from the germline V gene are SGHAT and FQNNGV. The V and J ends lost 4 bases and 8 bases respectively, with 17 bases between them. CDR3 length: 15 residues. Sequencing used immunoSEQ multiplex PCR; TCRdb keeps in-frame clones, though not all of them. The data hold fewer than 65,000 clones, with approximately 87% observed a single time. This TCR was sampled from a human donor in good health. Some clones in this sample may be carry-over from other donors' samples. Sequenced material: PBMCs. The V call is TRBV11-2, the J call TRBJ1-4; D is undetermined. In nucleotides, the CDR3 is TGTGCCAGCAGCTCCCTGGGTGAAATGGAGGAAAAACTGTTTTTT. This sequence encodes CASSSLGEMEEKLFF.